Below, 21 T cell receptor beta chains from the same sample are listed, as sequenced in a study of response to subunit inactivated influenza vaccine. TCRdb recomputed calls from the RT-PCR reads with MiXCR, one row per CDR3 protein. Among approximately 500,000 distinct CDR3 sequences listed, approximately 22% were seen once. A further study also used this sample, focusing on T cells expressing NK-cell markers. That report notes: cDNA encoding TCR beta was synthesized via 5'RACE template switching incorporating UMIs.

The starting material was CD4+ T cells sorted from PBMCs, obtained about 12 days after vaccination. Receptors originate from a man aged 50-60 years who received an inactivated influenza vaccine.

V usage is TRBV9 and J usage is TRBJ2-3; no reliable D call. V was shortened by 0 bases and J by 0 bases, with 5 bases between the two germline ends. This CDR3 has 14 amino acids. Germline V lookup: CDR1 SGDLS, CDR2 YYNGEE. Here the CDR3 reads CASSVVESTDTQYF. The CDR3 DNA follows: TGTGCCAGCAGCGTAGTGGAGAGCACAGATACGCAGTATTTT.

V gene TRBV29-1 combines with J gene TRBJ2-3, with D unresolved. The CDR3 consists of 12 residues. The V end lost 7 bases, the J end lost 2 bases, and 10 bases lay between the germline ends. Germline loops: CDR1 SQVTM, CDR2 ANQGSEA. CDR3 nucleotide sequence: TGCAGCGCCCGATCTAACACAGATACGCAGTATTTT. It yields the protein CSARSNTDTQYF.

The chain joins TRBV6-1 to TRBJ2-1; D may be TRBD2 (5 bases). V lost 6 bases and J 7 bases, leaving 13 bases between the germline ends. Germline V gene sequence: CDR1 MNHNS, CDR2 SASEGT. The CDR3 has 13 amino acids. The CDR3 spells CASRTGILNEQFF. CDR3 DNA: TGTGCCAGCAGGACCGGGATCTTAAATGAGCAGTTCTTC.

The chain couples TRBV5-1 to TRBJ1-2, with a possible D match to TRBD1 (5 bases). Germline values: CDR1 SGHRS, CDR2 YFSETQ. V was cut by 0 bases and J by 3 bases, with 15 bases left in between. The CDR3 is made up of 16 amino acids. CDR3 sequence (DNA): TGCGCCAGCAGCTTGGCTGAATCCGGGGCTTACTATGGCTACACCTTC. It yields the protein CASSLAESGAYYGYTF.

CDR3 bases: TGTGCCAGCAGTTTACGAGCTCAGGGGAGAAAGACCCAGTACTTC. This sequence encodes CASSLRAQGRKTQYF. This chain links TRBV28 with TRBJ2-5; D is possibly TRBD1 (6 bases). The V end was cut by 2 bases, the J end by 6 bases, with 16 bases between. Germline CDR1 MDHEN, CDR2 SYDVKM. This CDR3 has 15 amino acids.

The V call is TRBV6-2 or TRBV6-3, the J call TRBJ2-2; unclear D gene. Germline CDR1 MNHEY, CDR2 SVGEGT. The CDR3 has 12 amino acids. Trimming cost V 7 bases and J 6 bases, with 9 bases left between them. The CDR3 DNA reads TGTGCCAGCAAAAAGTGGTCCGGGGAGCTGTTTTTT. It specifies CASKKWSGELFF.

The chain joins TRBV6-1 to TRBJ2-7; D not certain. The V and J ends lost 1 base and 6 bases respectively, with 4 bases between them. There are 11 residues in the CDR3. From germline, CDR1 is MNHNS and CDR2 SASEGT. The CDR3 is CASSEVSEQYF. DNA for the CDR3: TGTGCCAGCAGTGAAGTAAGCGAGCAGTACTTC.

The V call is TRBV20-1, the J call TRBJ2-7, with D possibly TRBD1 on 6 matching bases. Trimming cost V 5 bases and J 3 bases, with 17 bases left between them. Per the germline V gene, CDR1 is DFQATT and CDR2 is SNEGSKA (reference sequence). CDR3 length: 14 residues. CDR3 protein: CSALDRRRFYEQYF. The CDR3 bases are TGCAGTGCTCTAGACAGGCGGAGGTTCTACGAGCAGTACTTC.

V and J are TRBV7-2 and TRBJ2-7; TRBD1 aligns across 7 bases. The CDR3 spans 15 residues. Looked up from germline, CDR1 is SGHTA and CDR2 is FQGNSA. Trimming cost V 7 bases and J 6 bases; bases outside gene matches: 15. The DNA of the CDR3 is TGTGCCAGCACCCCCTCCGCGACAGGGTACTGCGAGCAGTACTTC. Protein: CASTPSATGYCEQYF.

This clonotype was observed a handful of times. This chain uses TRBV11-3 with TRBJ2-1, with 8 positions matching TRBD2. Germline V CDR1 and CDR2: SGHNT, YENEEA. The CDR3 is made up of 14 amino acids. J lost 7 bases, V lost 3 bases, and 5 bases had no gene match. The DNA of the CDR3 is TGTGCCAGCAGCTTGGTTTCGGGGGGGAATGAGCAGTTCTTC. Protein: CASSLVSGGNEQFF.

This clonotype was seen more than once but under ten times. This rearrangement joins TRBV20-1 to TRBJ1-1; no clear D. The CDR3 spans 13 residues. V lost 0 bases and J 0 bases, leaving 5 bases between the germline ends. CDR1 and CDR2 from the germline V gene are DFQATT and SNEGSKA (reference sequence). Here the CDR3 DNA reads TGCAGTGCTAGAGATCTGGTGAACACTGAAGCTTTCTTT. Residues: CSARDLVNTEAFF.

The gene calls are TRBV12-3 or TRBV12-4 and TRBJ2-7, with 9 nucleotides matching TRBD1. V trimming: 6 bases; J trimming: 6 bases; junction bases outside the gene matches: 3. This CDR3 has 12 amino acids. The CDR3 loop is CASRSTGGEQYF. CDR3 DNA: TGTGCCAGCAGGTCGACAGGGGGCGAGCAGTACTTC.

Only a few counts were recorded for this clonotype. V is TRBV29-1 and J is TRBJ2-2; no clear D gene. V shed 3 bases and J shed 1 base, with 6 bases lying between them. The CDR3 runs 13 residues. Per the germline V gene, CDR1 is SQVTM and CDR2 is ANQGSEA. This chain's CDR3 is CSVDGQNTGELFF. CDR3 nucleotides: TGCAGCGTTGACGGTCAGAACACCGGGGAGCTGTTTTTT.

There are a few counts of this clonotype. The chain uses TRBV30 and TRBJ2-1, with D perhaps TRBD2 (7 bases). This CDR3 contains 14 residues. Germline loops: CDR1 GTSNPN, CDR2 SVGIG (reference sequence). Trimming stripped 1 base from V and 4 bases from J, with 11 bases between. The CDR3 DNA reads TGTGCCTGGAGTGGTAGGGGGGGATACAATGAGCAGTTCTTC. It encodes CAWSGRGGYNEQFF.

The chain joins TRBV6-2 or TRBV6-3 to TRBJ2-2, with TRBD2 matching over 13 bases. J lost 6 bases, V lost 4 bases, and 8 bases had no gene match. The germline V gene has CDR1 MNHEY and CDR2 SVGEGT. The CDR3 has 17 residues. In DNA, the CDR3 is TGTGCCAGCAGTTTAACTAGCGGGAGGGCCCGCTCCGGGGAGCTGTTTTTT. This sequence encodes CASSLTSGRARSGELFF.

The V call is TRBV11-3, the J call TRBJ2-1, with 12 positions matching TRBD2. This CDR3 has 16 amino acids. The V gene end was trimmed by 4 bases and the J gene end by 3 bases; junction bases not matched to a gene: 4. In germline, CDR1 is SGHNT, CDR2 YENEEA. The CDR3 protein is CASSSLAGGGYNEQFF. CDR3 nucleotides: TGTGCCAGCAGCTCTCTAGCGGGAGGGGGCTACAATGAGCAGTTCTTC.

This clonotype was observed a few times. This chain uses TRBV28 with TRBJ2-5, with TRBD2 matching 8 bases. CDR1 MDHEN and CDR2 SYDVKM come from the germline V gene. After removal of 6 bases from V and 4 bases from J, the junction contained 7 bases not matched to a gene. CDR3 size: 14 residues. The CDR3, as DNA: TGTGCCAGCAGCGGGGGGGGAGGTCTAGAGACCCAGTACTTC. This gives the protein CASSGGGGLETQYF.

The chain has TRBV7-8 and TRBJ2-1, with 7 bases that match TRBD2. Germline V gene sequence: CDR1 SGHVS, CDR2 FQNEAQ. V trimming: 0 bases; J trimming: 1 base; junction bases outside the gene matches: 9. The CDR3 has 18 amino acids. The CDR3 DNA reads TGTGCCAGCAGCTTAGCGAGGCTAGCGGCCCGGTCCTACAATGAGCAGTTCTTC. Translated, it gives CASSLARLAARSYNEQFF. The complete variable domain, with remaining parts taken from reference TRBV7-8 and TRBJ2-1, reads GAGVSQSPRYKVAKRGQDVALRCDPISGHVSLFWYQQALGQGPEFLTYFQNEAQLDKSGLPSDRFFAERPEGSVSTLKIQRTQQEDSAVYLCASSLARLAARSYNEQFFGPGTRLTVL.

This chain connects TRBV10-3 to TRBJ1-1; D unresolved. Trimming removed 3 bases from V and 8 bases from J, with 13 bases in between. Germline CDR1 reads ENHRY; CDR2 reads SYGVKD. CDR3 length: 13 residues. The DNA of the CDR3 is TGTGCCATCAGTGAACGCAGATCAACCGAAGCTTTCTTT. It yields the protein CAISERRSTEAFF.

This chain uses TRBV12-3 or TRBV12-4 with TRBJ1-6; 9 bases line up with TRBD1. The V segment lost 5 bases and the J segment 7 bases; nucleotides outside the gene matches: 6. This CDR3 spans 15 amino acids. The CDR3 region has the DNA TGTGCCAGCAGTAGGACAGGGGCTAAGAATTCACCCCTCCACTTT. Translating it yields CASSRTGAKNSPLHF.

This clonotype appeared a few times. The CDR3 nucleotides read TGCGCCAGCAGCCGGGACAGGGGGAGGAACAATGAGCAGTTCTTC. Translating gives CASSRDRGRNNEQFF. The genes are TRBV5-1 and TRBJ2-1, with 11 bases that match TRBD1. Germline assignment: CDR1 SGHRS and CDR2 YFSETQ. The CDR3 runs to 15 residues. Losses at the gene ends were 4 bases for V and 5 bases for J; bases not matched to a gene: 5.